Below are 8 T cell receptor beta chains sequenced from a single sample in a study of T cells expressing NK-cell markers. No DNA is given; TCRdb re-called the 5' RACE reads and lists each CDR3 protein once. The repertoire table contains 150,000 to 200,000 distinct CDR3 sequences. Sequences were obtained from blood T cells: a sorted CD56 or NKG2C T cell subset, CD4+ or CD8+ T cells, or bulk PBMC T cells (not recorded which). The source of these receptors is a man aged 18-69 years in good health.

This chain connects TRBV3-1 to TRBJ2-7; the D call from TCRdb, TRBD1, cannot be confirmed without DNA. Germline CDR1 reads LGHDT; CDR2 reads YNNKEL (reference sequence). This CDR3 region has 17 residues. CDR3 residues: CASSQVRAGQGAHEQYF.

The J gene is TRBJ2-2, the V gene TRBV3-1; TCRdb's D call of TRBD2 is untestable without DNA. CDR1 and CDR2 from the germline V gene are LGHDT and YNNKEL (reference sequence). The CDR3 is 15 residues long. The CDR3 reads CASSQDGTRAGELFF.

The chain recombines TRBV5-4 with TRBJ2-5; as DNA is missing, the TRBD2 call by TCRdb cannot be tested. Looked up from germline, CDR1 is SGHNT and CDR2 is YYREEE (reference sequence). The CDR3 is made up of 16 amino acids. The CDR3 is CASSTGRLALGETQYF.

The CDR3 spells CASSPRSGGSTDTQYF. This rearrangement joins TRBV5-1 to TRBJ2-3; as DNA is missing, the TRBD2 call by TCRdb cannot be tested. Germline CDR1 reads SGHRS; CDR2 reads YFSETQ. The CDR3 runs 16 residues.

V gene TRBV10-3 combines with J gene TRBJ2-5; there is no DNA to check the TCRdb D call of TRBD1. This CDR3 comprises 12 residues. The V gene's germline CDR1 is ENHRY and CDR2 SYGVKD. CDR3 amino acids: CAIRTGEGTQYF.

This chain links TRBV5-6 with TRBJ2-1. The length of the CDR3 is 15 residues. CDR1 is SGHDT, CDR2 YYEEEE, per germline. The CDR3 loop is CASSLDWQTYNEQFF. Using reference TRBV5-6 and TRBJ2-1 for the parts outside the CDR3, the full variable domain is DAGVTQSPTHLIKTRGQQVTLRCSPKSGHDTVSWYQQALGQGPQFIFQYYEEEERQRGNFPDRFSGHQFPNYSSELNVNALLLGDSALYLCASSLDWQTYNEQFFGPGTRLTVL.

The chain combines TRBV5-1 with TRBJ2-3; without DNA, the TCRdb call of TRBD2 cannot be checked. This CDR3 region has 16 residues. The germline V gene encodes CDR1 SGHRS and CDR2 YFSETQ. The CDR3 loop reads CASSLSQGPLTDTQYF.

V usage is TRBV5-5 and J usage is TRBJ1-1. CDR3 size: 13 residues. The germline V gene encodes CDR1 SGHKS and CDR2 YYEKEE (reference sequence). The chain's CDR3 is CASSSSGETEAFF.